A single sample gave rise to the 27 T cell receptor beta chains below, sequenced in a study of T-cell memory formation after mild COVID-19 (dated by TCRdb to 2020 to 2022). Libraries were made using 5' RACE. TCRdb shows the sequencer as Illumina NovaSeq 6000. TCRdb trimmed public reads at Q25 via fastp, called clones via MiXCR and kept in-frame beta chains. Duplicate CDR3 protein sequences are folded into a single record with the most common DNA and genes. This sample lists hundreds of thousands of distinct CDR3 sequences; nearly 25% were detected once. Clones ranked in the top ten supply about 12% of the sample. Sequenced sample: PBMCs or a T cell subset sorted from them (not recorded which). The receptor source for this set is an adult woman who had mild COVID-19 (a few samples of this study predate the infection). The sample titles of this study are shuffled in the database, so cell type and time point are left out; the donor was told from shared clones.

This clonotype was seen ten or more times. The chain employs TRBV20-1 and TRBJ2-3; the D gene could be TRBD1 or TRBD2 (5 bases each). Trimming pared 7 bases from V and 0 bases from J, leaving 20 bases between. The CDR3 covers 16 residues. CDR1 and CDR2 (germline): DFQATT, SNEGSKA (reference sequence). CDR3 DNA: TGCAGTGATTCCCAATCACCCGAGGGGAGCACAGATACGCAGTATTTT. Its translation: CSDSQSPEGSTDTQYF.

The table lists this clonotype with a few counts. CDR3 sequence (DNA): TGTGCCAGCAGCGTAGGGCCCGCCCGTCCGGAGAATGAGCAGTTCTTC. Its translation is CASSVGPARPENEQFF. The chain is built from TRBV9 and TRBJ2-1, with D hard to call. Per germline, CDR1 SGDLS and CDR2 YYNGEE. V was pared by 0 bases and J by 7 bases, with 17 bases between. This CDR3 has 16 amino acids.

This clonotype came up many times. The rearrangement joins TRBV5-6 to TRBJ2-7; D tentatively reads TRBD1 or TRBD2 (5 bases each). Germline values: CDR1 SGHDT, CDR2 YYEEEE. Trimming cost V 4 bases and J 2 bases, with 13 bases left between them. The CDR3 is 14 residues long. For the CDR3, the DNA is TGTGCCAGCAGCCGAGGGACGGGCACCTACGAGCAGTACTTC. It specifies CASSRGTGTYEQYF.

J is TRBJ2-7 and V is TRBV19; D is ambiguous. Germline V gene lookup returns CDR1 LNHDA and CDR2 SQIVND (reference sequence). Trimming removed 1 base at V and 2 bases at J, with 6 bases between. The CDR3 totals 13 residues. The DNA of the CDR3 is TGTGCCAGTAGTATAGGCGGAACCTACGAGCAGTACTTC. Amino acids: CASSIGGTYEQYF. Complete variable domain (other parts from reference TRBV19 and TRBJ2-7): DGGITQSPKYLFRKEGQNVTLSCEQNLNHDAMYWYRQDPGQGLRLIYYSQIVNDFQKGDIAEGYSVSREKKESFPLTVTSAQKNPTAFYLCASSIGGTYEQYFGPGTRLTVT.

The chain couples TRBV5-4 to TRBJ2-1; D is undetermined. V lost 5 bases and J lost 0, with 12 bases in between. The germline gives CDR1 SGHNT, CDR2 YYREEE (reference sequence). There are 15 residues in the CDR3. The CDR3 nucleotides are TGTGCCAGCAGACAATACAGTGTCTCCTACAATGAGCAGTTCTTC. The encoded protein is CASRQYSVSYNEQFF.

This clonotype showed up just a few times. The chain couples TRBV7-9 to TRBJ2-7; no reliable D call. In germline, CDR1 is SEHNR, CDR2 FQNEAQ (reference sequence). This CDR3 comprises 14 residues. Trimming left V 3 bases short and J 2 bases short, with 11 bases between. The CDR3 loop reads CASSLSGYAYEQYF. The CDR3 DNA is TGTGCCAGCAGCTTGTCAGGCTATGCCTACGAGCAGTACTTC.

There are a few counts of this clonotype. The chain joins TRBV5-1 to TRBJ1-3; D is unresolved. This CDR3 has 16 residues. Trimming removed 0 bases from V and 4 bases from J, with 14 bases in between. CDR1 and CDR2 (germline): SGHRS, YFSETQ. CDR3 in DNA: TGCGCCAGCAGCTTGGAGGGCCCCCGGGCCGGAAACACCATATATTTT. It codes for CASSLEGPRAGNTIYF.

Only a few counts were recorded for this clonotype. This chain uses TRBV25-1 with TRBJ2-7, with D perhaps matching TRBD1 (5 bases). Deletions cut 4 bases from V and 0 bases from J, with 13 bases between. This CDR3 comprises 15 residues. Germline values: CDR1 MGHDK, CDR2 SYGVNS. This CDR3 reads CASSGDSWSSYEQYF. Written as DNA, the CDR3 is TGTGCCAGCAGTGGTGACAGTTGGAGCTCCTACGAGCAGTACTTC.

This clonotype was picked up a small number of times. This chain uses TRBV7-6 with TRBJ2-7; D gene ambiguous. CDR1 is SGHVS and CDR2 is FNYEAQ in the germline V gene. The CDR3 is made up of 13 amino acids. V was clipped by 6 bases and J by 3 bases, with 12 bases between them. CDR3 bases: TGTGCCAGCAGTGGCCTTTCCAACTACGAGCAGTACTTC. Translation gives CASSGLSNYEQYF.

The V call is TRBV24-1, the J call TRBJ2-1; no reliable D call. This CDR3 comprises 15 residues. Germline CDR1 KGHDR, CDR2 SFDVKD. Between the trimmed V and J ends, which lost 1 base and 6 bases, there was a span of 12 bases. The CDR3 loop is CATSDFSGRLNEQFF. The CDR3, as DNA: TGTGCCACCAGTGATTTCAGTGGCCGGCTCAATGAGCAGTTCTTC.

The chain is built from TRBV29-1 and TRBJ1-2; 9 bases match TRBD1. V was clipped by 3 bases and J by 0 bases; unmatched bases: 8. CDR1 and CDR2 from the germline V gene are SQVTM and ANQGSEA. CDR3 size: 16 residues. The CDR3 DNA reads TGCAGCGTTGAGTCTGGACAGGGGATTACTAACTATGGCTACACCTTC. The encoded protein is CSVESGQGITNYGYTF.

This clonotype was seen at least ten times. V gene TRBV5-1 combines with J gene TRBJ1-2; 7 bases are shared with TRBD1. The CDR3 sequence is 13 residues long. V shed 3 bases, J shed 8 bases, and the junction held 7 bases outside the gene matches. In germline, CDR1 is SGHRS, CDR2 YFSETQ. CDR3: CASSSNRGYGYTF. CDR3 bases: TGCGCCAGCAGCTCAAACAGGGGTTACGGCTACACCTTC.

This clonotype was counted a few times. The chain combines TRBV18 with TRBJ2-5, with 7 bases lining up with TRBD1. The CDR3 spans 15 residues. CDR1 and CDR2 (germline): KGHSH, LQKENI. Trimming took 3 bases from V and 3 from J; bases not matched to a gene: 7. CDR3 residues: CASSPARDSEETQYF. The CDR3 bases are TGTGCCAGCTCACCCGCTCGGGACAGTGAAGAGACCCAGTACTTC. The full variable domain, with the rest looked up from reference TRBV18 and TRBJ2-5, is NAGVMQNPRHLVRRRGQEARLRCSPMKGHSHVYWYRQLPEEGLKFMVYLQKENIIDESGMPKERFSAEFPKEGPSILRIQQVVRGDSAAYFCASSPARDSEETQYFGPGTRLLVL.

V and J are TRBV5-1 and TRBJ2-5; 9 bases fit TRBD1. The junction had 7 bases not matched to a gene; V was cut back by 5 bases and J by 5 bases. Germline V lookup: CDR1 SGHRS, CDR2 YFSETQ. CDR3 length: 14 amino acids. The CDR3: CASSVSGQGETQYF. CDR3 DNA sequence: TGCGCCAGCAGTGTCTCAGGACAGGGGGAGACCCAGTACTTC.

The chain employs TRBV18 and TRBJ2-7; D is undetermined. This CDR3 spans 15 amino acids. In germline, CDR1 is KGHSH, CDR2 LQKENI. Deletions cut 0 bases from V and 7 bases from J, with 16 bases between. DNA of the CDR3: TGTGCCAGCTCACCACCTGGCGATGGGTCTGGAGAGCAGTACTTC. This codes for CASSPPGDGSGEQYF.

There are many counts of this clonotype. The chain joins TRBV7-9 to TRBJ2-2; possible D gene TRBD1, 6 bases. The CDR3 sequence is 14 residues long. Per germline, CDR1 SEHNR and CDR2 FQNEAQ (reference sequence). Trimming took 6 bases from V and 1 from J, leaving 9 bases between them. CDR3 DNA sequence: TGTGCCAGCAGGACAGGACTGAACACCGGGGAGCTGTTTTTT. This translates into CASRTGLNTGELFF.

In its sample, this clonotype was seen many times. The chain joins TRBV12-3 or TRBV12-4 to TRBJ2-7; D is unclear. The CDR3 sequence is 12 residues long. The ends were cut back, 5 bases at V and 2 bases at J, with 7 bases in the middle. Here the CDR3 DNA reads TGTGCCAGCAGTGCGATCACCTACGAGCAGTACTTC. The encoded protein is CASSAITYEQYF.

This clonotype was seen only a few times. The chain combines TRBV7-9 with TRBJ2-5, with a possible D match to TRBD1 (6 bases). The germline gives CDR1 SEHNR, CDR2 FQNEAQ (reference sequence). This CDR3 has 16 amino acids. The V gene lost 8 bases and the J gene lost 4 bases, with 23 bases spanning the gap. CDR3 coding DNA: TGTGCCAGCTCTAGGGGGTCGAAGGGTTATGGAGAGACCCAGTACTTC. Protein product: CASSRGSKGYGETQYF.

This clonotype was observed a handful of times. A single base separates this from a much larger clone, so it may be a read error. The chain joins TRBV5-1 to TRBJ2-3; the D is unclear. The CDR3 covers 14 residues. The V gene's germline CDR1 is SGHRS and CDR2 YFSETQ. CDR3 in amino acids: CASSLGGVEDAQYF. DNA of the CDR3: TGCGCCAGCAGCTTGGGTGGGGTAGAAGATGCGCAGTATTTT.

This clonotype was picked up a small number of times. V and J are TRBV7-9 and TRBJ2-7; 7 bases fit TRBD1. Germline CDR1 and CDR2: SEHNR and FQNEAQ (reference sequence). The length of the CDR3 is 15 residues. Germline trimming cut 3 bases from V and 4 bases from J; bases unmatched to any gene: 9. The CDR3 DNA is TGTGCCAGCAGCTTCTCGACAGGGAAAGCGTACGAGCAGTACTTC. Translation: CASSFSTGKAYEQYF. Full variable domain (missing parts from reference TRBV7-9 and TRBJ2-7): DTGVSQNPRHKITKRGQNVTFRCDPISEHNRLYWYRQTLGQGPEFLTYFQNEAQLEKSRLLSDRFSAERPKGSFSTLEIQRTEQGDSAMYLCASSFSTGKAYEQYFGPGTRLTVT.

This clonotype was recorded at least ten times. The CDR3 nucleotides read TGTGCCAGCAGTGGGGGTGGGGGGCGCAACACTGAAGCTTTCTTT. Its protein product is CASSGGGGRNTEAFF. V usage is TRBV12-3 or TRBV12-4 and J usage is TRBJ1-1; tentative D call: TRBD1 (6 bases). CDR3 length: 15 amino acids. V was cut by 5 bases and J by 2 bases, with 15 bases left in between.

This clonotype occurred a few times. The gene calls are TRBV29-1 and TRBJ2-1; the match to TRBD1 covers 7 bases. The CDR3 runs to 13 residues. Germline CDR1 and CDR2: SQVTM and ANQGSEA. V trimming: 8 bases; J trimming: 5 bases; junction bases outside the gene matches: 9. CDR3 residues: CSTTGAHHNEQFF. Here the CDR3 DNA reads TGCAGCACAACAGGGGCGCATCACAATGAGCAGTTCTTC.

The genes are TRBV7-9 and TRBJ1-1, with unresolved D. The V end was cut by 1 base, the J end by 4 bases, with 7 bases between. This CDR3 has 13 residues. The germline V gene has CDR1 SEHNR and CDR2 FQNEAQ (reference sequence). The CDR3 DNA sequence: TGTGCCAGCAGCTTAGGACACGGCACTGAAGCTTTCTTT. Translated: CASSLGHGTEAFF.

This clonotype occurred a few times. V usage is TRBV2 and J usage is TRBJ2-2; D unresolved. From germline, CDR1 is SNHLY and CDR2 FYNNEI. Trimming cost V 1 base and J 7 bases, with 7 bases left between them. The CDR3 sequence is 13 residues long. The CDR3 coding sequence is TGTGCCAGCAGTGAAGTGTGGGTCGGGGAGCTGTTTTTT. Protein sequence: CASSEVWVGELFF.

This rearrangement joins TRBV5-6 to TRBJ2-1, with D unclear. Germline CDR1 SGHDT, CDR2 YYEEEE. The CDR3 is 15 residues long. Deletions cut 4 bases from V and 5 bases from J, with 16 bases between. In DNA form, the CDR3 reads TGTGCCAGCAGCCCTATCTCCACTACCCACAATGAGCAGTTCTTC. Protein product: CASSPISTTHNEQFF.

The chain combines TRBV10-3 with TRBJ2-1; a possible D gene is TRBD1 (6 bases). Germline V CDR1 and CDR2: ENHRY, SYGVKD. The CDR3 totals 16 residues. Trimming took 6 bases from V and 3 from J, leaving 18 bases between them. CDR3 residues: CAISERGNLHYNEQFF. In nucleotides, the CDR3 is TGTGCCATCAGCGAGAGGGGGAACTTACACTACAATGAGCAGTTCTTC.

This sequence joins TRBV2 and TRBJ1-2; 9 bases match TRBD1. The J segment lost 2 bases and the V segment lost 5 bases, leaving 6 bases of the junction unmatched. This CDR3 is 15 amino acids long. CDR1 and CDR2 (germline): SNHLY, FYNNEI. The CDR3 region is CASSHRDRENYGYTF. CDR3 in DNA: TGTGCCAGCAGTCACCGGGACAGGGAGAACTATGGCTACACCTTC.